This TCR beta chain stems from a study of blood T cell repertoires in COVID-19. Whole-study context: Italy, Spain and the United States were the sources of the convalescent and acute COVID-19 samples. T cells, B-cell-depleted T cells, or PBMCs supplied cDNA or gDNA.

The germline CDR1 and CDR2 sequences are LGHNA and YSLEER. The CDR3 runs to 17 residues. Trimming took 1 base from V and 0 from J, leaving 10 bases between them. Under the authors' procedure: Amplification from reference gene primers served as the basis for estimated nucleated cell counts. Here immunoSEQ multiplex PCR was the method, and the copy in TCRdb shows in-frame clones only, minus some. That table supplies the V and J calls and clone size; D and trimming were determined from the DNA. Altogether about 83,000 clones are present, approximately 86% being singletons, with the ten largest covering less than 3.5%.

The V and J genes are TRBV4-3 and TRBJ1-6; D is uncertain. The sample taken for sequencing was peripheral blood. The TCR was taken from a woman between 50 and 59 years old with active or convalescent COVID-19. The CDR3, as DNA: TGCGCCAGCAGCCAAGTAAGGGAGAGCTCCTATAATTCACCCCTCCACTTT. It is translated as CASSQVRESSYNSPLHF.